This T cell receptor beta chain was sequenced during a study of post-analysis software for immune sequencing data. Study outcomes and limitations: Pronounced co-clustering by F measure was evident among identically batched samples. The five TRBV segments detected at higher frequency in patients than in controls included TRBV5-6, TRBV5-1 and TRBV20-1. The study found significantly lower normalized Chao1 diversity in multiple sclerosis patients than in controls.

V was trimmed by 0 bases and J by 4 bases, leaving 14 bases between them. Per the germline V gene, CDR1 is SGDLS and CDR2 is YYNGEE. This CDR3 region has 15 residues. As concerns this clonotype: The antigen remains undetermined.

Unique molecular identifiers tagged the TCR beta cDNA libraries. The yield from roughly 1 to 10 million T cells was about 500,000 cDNA molecules in total. TCRdb analysed the PCR reads with MiXCR anew, one entry per CDR3 protein. The data show 350,000 to 450,000 distinct CDR3 sequences, more than 30% seen once. The chain combines TRBV9 with TRBJ2-7, with D perhaps matching TRBD2 (6 bases). Sequenced sample: blood. The receptor was derived from a girl aged 2 to 10 with multiple sclerosis. The CDR3 protein is CASSVDVGRQYEQYF. For the CDR3, the DNA is TGTGCCAGCAGCGTAGACGTGGGGAGGCAGTACGAGCAGTACTTC.